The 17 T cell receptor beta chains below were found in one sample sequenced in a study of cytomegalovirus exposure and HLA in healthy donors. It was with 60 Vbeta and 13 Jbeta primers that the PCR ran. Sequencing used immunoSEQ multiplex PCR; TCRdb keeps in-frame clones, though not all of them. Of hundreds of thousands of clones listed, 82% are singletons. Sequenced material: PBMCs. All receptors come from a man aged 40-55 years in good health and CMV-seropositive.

CDR3: CASSDAGGQSNQPQHF. As DNA, the CDR3 is TGTGCCAGCAGTGATGCCGGTGGACAGAGCAATCAGCCCCAGCATTTT. The J gene is TRBJ1-5, the V gene TRBV25-1, with a possible D match to TRBD1 (6 bases). Germline V CDR1 and CDR2: MGHDK, SYGVNS. The CDR3 runs 16 residues. V was shortened by 3 bases and J by 1 base, with 13 bases between the two germline ends.

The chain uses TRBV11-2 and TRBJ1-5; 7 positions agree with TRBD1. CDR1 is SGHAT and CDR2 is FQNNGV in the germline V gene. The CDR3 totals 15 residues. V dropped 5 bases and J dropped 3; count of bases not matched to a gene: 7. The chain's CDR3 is CASSLLTGDNQPQHF. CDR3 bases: TGTGCCAGCAGCCTACTCACAGGGGACAATCAGCCCCAGCATTTT.

For the CDR3, the DNA is TGTGCCAGTAGCTACAGGGGCCCGCTTGAAGCTTTCTTT. Translating it yields CASSYRGPLEAFF. The genes are TRBV19 and TRBJ1-1, with TRBD1 identical over 7 bases. The V and J ends lost 6 bases and 7 bases, in that order; junction bases with no gene match: 8. CDR1 is LNHDA, CDR2 SQIVND, per germline (reference sequence). The CDR3 has 13 amino acids.

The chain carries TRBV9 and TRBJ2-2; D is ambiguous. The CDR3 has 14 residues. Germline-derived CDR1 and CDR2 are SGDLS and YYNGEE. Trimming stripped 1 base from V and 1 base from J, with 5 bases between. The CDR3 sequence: CASSVRGNTGELFF. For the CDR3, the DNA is TGTGCCAGCAGCGTACGCGGGAACACCGGGGAGCTGTTTTTT.

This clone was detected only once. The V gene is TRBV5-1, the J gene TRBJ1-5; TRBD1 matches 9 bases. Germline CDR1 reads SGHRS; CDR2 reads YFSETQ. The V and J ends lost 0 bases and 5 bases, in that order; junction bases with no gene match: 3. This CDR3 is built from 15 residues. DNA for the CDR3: TGCGCCAGCAGCTTGGGCACAGGGGGCGATCAGCCCCAGCATTTT. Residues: CASSLGTGGDQPQHF.

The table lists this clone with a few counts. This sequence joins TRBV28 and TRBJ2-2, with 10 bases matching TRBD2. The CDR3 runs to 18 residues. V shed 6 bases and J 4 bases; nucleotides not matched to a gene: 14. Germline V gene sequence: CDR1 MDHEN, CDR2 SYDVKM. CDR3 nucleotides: TGTGCCAGCAGGCTAAAGTCCTCCCTAGCGGGAGTCACCGGGGAGCTGTTTTTT. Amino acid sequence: CASRLKSSLAGVTGELFF.

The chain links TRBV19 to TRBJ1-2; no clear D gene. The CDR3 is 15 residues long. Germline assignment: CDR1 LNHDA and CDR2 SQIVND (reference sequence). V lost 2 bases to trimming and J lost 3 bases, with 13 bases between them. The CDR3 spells CASSISVGSHYGYTF. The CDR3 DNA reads TGTGCCAGTAGTATAAGCGTAGGGAGTCACTATGGCTACACCTTC.

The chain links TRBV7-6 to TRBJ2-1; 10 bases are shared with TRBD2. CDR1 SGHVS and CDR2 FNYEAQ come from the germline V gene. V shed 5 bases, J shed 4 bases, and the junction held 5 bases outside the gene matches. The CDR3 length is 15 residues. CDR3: CASSPGLAVYNEQFF. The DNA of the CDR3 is TGTGCCAGCAGCCCAGGACTAGCGGTTTACAATGAGCAGTTCTTC. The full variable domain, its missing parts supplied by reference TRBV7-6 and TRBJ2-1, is GAGVSQSPRYKVTKRGQDVALRCDPISGHVSLYWYRQALGQGPEFLTYFNYEAQQDKSGLPNDRFSAERPEGSISTLTIQRTEQRDSAMYRCASSPGLAVYNEQFFGPGTRLTVL.

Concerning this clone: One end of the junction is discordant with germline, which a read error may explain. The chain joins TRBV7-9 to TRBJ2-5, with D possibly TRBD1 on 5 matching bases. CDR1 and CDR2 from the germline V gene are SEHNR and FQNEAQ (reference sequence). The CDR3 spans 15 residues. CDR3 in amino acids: CASSSSLAGYKTQYF. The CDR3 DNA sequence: TGTGCCAGCAGCTCTTCTTTAGCAGGGTATAAGACTCAGTACTTC.

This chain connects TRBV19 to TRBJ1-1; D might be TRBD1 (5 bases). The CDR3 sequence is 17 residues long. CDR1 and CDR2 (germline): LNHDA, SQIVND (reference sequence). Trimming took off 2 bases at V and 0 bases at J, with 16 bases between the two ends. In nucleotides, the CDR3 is TGTGCCAGTAGTATAACCGGGGCCCGGAGGGTGAACACTGAAGCTTTCTTT. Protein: CASSITGARRVNTEAFF.

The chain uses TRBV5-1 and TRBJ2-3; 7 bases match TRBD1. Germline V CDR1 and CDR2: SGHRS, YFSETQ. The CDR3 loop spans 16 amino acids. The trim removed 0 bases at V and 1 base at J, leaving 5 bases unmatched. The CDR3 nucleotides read TGCGCCAGCAGCTTGGCCTCTGGACAGGGCACAGATACGCAGTATTTT. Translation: CASSLASGQGTDTQYF.

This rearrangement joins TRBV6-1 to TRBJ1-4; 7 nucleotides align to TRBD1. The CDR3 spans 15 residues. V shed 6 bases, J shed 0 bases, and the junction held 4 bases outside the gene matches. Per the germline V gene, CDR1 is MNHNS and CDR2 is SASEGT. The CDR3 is CASSPGTATNEKLFF. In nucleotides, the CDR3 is TGTGCCAGCAGCCCTGGGACAGCAACTAATGAAAAACTGTTTTTT.

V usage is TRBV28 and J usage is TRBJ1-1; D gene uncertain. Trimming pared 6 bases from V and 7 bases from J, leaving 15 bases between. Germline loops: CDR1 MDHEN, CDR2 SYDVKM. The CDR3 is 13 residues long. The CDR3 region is CASRDRGEIEAFF. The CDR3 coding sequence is TGTGCCAGCAGGGATCGTGGAGAAATTGAAGCTTTCTTT.

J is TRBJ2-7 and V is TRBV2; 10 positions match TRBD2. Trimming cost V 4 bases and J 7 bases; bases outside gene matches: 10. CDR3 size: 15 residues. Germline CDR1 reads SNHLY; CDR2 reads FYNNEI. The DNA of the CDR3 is TGTGCCAGCAGTGTCGGTCTAGCGGGAGTATTAGAGCAGTACTTC. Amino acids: CASSVGLAGVLEQYF.

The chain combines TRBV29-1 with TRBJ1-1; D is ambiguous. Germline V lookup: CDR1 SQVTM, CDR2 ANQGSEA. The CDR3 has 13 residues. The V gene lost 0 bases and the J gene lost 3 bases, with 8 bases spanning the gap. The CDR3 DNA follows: TGCAGCGTTGAAGATAGCAGATACACTGAAGCTTTCTTT. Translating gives CSVEDSRYTEAFF. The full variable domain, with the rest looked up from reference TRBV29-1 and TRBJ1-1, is SAVISQKPSRDICQRGTSLTIQCQVDSQVTMMFWYRQQPGQSLTLIATANQGSEATYESGFVIDKFPISRPNLTFSTLTVSNMSPEDSSIYLCSVEDSRYTEAFFGQGTRLTVV.

The CDR3 is CASSLRGQADTQYF. CDR3 sequence (DNA): TGTGCCAGCAGCTTGAGGGGGCAGGCAGATACGCAGTATTTT. The V call is TRBV5-6, the J call TRBJ2-3, with TRBD1 matching 7 bases. The V gene's germline CDR1 is SGHDT and CDR2 YYEEEE. The J segment lost 4 bases and the V segment lost 1 base, leaving 3 bases of the junction unmatched. The CDR3 is made up of 14 amino acids.

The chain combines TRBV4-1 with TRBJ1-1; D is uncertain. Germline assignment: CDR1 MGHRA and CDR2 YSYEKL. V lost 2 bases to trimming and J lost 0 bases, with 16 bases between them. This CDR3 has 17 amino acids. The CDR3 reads CASSQLAGTPLNTEAFF. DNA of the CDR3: TGCGCCAGCAGCCAACTAGCGGGAACACCTTTGAACACTGAAGCTTTCTTT.